One TCR beta chain is described in this entry. TCRdb reprocessed the RT-PCR reads via MiXCR and lists one record per CDR3 protein. The sample carries about 18,000 distinct CDR3 sequences, just over 60% recorded once. This sample was taken from a study of yellow fever vaccine responses in identical twins. From germline, CDR1 is SGHVS and CDR2 FNYEAQ. The CDR3 is 19 residues long. V trimming: 4 bases; J trimming: 0 bases; junction bases outside the gene matches: 11. This clonotype was sampled from a woman aged 18-29 years who received the yellow fever vaccine. Sequenced here: T cells from blood (PBMCs), unsorted or a sorted subset (not recorded which), sampled before or after yellow fever vaccination (not recorded which). The chain employs TRBV7-6 and TRBJ2-6, with TRBD2 identical over 8 bases. CDR3 DNA: TGTGCCAGCAGCTCAGAGCCTAGCGGGCCGTCCTCTGGGGCCAACGTCCTGACTTTC. It is translated as CASSSEPSGPSSGANVLTF.